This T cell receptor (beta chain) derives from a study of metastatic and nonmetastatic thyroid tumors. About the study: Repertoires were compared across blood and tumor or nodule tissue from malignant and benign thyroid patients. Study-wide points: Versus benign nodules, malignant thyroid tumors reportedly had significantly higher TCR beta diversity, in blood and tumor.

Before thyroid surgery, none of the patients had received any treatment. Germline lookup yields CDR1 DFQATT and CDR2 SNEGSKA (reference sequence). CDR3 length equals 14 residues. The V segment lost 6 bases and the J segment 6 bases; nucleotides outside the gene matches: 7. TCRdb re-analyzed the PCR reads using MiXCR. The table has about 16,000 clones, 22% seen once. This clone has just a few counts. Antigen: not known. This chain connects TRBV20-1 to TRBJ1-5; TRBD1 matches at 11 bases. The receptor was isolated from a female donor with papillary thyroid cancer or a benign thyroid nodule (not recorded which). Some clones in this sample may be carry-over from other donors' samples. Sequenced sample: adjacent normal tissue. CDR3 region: CSARTGGTVQPQHF. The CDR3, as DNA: TGCAGTGCCAGGACAGGGGGCACGGTTCAGCCCCAGCATTTT.